This TCR beta chain stems from a study of blood T cells in healthy people across ages. From germline, CDR1 is MDHEN and CDR2 SYDVKM. V lost 3 bases and J lost 8, with 13 bases in between. This CDR3 is 13 amino acids long. Combining a sample-barcoded 5' primer with a J-beta primer mix, a second PCR ran for about 7 to 12 cycles. TCRdb passed the 5' RACE reads through MiXCR, listing each CDR3 protein once. The table records approximately 780,000 distinct CDR3 sequences, roughly 24% of them present only once. This clonotype has a handful of counts. These records were also assigned to another study, of T cells of mothers and their children.

The source material was blood. The clonotype comes from a boy aged 5-17 years in good health. The chain recombines TRBV28 with TRBJ1-2; TRBD1 might be the D (5 bases). The CDR3 here is CASSLRARGGYTF. CDR3 bases: TGTGCCAGCAGTTTGAGGGCCCGGGGCGGCTACACCTTC.